The source of this T cell receptor (beta chain) is a study of blood T cell repertoires in COVID-19. Looking at the study overall: Some COVID-19 samples were acute and others convalescent; all came from the United States, Italy and Spain. T cells, B-cell-depleted T cells, or PBMCs provided the cDNA or gDNA that served as material.

The data were produced by immunoSEQ multiplex PCR, yet TCRdb's version contains in-frame clones alone and is incomplete. This table has 9,000 or so clones, approximately 80% appearing once. CDR3 length: 11 amino acids. Germline assignment: CDR1 MDHEN and CDR2 SYDVKM. Trimming shortened V by 6 bases and J by 9 bases, and 9 bases separated the two germline ends. The chain uses TRBV28 and TRBJ2-1; no firm D call. This receptor was taken from a man between 65 and 85 years old with active COVID-19. The source material was peripheral blood. CDR3 bases: TGTGCCAGCAGCCTTACGAGTGAGCAGTTCTTC. Its protein is CASSLTSEQFF. Full variable domain (rest looked up from reference TRBV28 and TRBJ2-1): DVKVTQSSRYLVKRTGEKVFLECVQDMDHENMFWYRQDPGLGLRLIYFSYDVKMKEKGDIPEGYSVSREKKERFSLILESASTNQTSMYLCASSLTSEQFFGPGTRLTVL.